What follows are 19 T cell receptor beta chains derived from one specimen sequenced in a study of immune heterogeneity within non-small cell lung tumors. Samples each supplied around 630 ng of bulk tumor genomic DNA as template. During surgery, several far-apart biopsies were obtained from every primary tumor. The cohort was untreated, with newly diagnosed non-small cell lung cancer undergoing curative surgery. Amplifying TCR beta CDR3 involved multiplex PCR carried out with 32 V and 13 J primers. In TCRdb, the multiplex PCR reads were re-called with MiXCR into one record per CDR3 protein. The table records a few thousand distinct CDR3 sequences, around 45% of them present only once. Sequencing was performed on lung tumor tissue. These receptors came from a woman between 55 and 75 years old with non-small cell lung cancer.

V usage is TRBV9 and J usage is TRBJ2-1; TRBD1 matches at 7 bases. Per the germline V gene, CDR1 is SGDLS and CDR2 is YYNGEE. V gave up 3 bases and J gave up 5 bases; unmatched junction bases: 2. This CDR3 spans 13 amino acids. CDR3 sequence: CASSAGGNNEQFF. For the CDR3, the DNA is TGTGCCAGCAGCGCAGGGGGTAACAATGAGCAGTTCTTC.

This clonotype was observed a handful of times. This chain uses TRBV7-3 with TRBJ2-1, with 9 positions matching TRBD2. V lost 1 base and J lost 8; bases outside the gene matches: 9. Germline V gene lookup returns CDR1 SGHTA and CDR2 FQGTGA. This CDR3 comprises 16 residues. For the CDR3, the DNA is TGTGCCAGCAGCTTAATGTCTAGCGGGGTTAAGCATGAGCAGTTCTTC. As protein: CASSLMSSGVKHEQFF.

Comments on this clonotype: A junction boundary mismatches the germline segment, possibly from a read error. This chain joins TRBV3-1 and TRBJ2-7; TRBD2 aligns across 7 bases. This CDR3 has 16 residues. Per germline, CDR1 LGHDT and CDR2 YNNKEL (reference sequence). This CDR3 is CGSSKGSGEWYYEQYF. CDR3 bases: TGTGGCAGCAGCAAGGGGAGCGGGGAGTGGTACTACGAGCAGTACTTC.

The chain employs TRBV24-1 and TRBJ2-5; maybe TRBD2 (5 bases). The germline gives CDR1 KGHDR, CDR2 SFDVKD. V was trimmed by 0 bases and J by 5 bases, leaving 18 bases between them. The CDR3 is 17 amino acids. CDR3 sequence: CATSDLGFGDYEETQYF. The DNA for the CDR3 is TGTGCCACCAGTGATTTGGGATTCGGGGATTACGAGGAGACCCAGTACTTC.

There are a few counts of this clonotype. The V gene is TRBV5-1, the J gene TRBJ2-5; perhaps D is TRBD1 or TRBD2 (5 bases each). This CDR3 comprises 16 residues. CDR1 is SGHRS and CDR2 is YFSETQ in the germline V gene. Trimming pared 4 bases from V and 1 base from J, leaving 17 bases between. CDR3 loop: CASSETGTALQETQYF. For the CDR3, the DNA is TGCGCCAGCAGCGAAACCGGGACGGCGCTCCAAGAGACCCAGTACTTC.

A word on this clonotype: With a much larger clone just one base away, this may be a read error. The rearrangement joins TRBV3-1 to TRBJ2-7; tentative D call: TRBD2 (7 bases). CDR1 is LGHDT, CDR2 YNNKEL, per germline (reference sequence). CDR3 length equals 15 residues. CDR3 sequence reads: CAISQTAGQTYEQYF. The CDR3, as DNA: TGTGCCATCAGCCAAACAGCGGGACAAACCTACGAGCAGTACTTC.

This sequence joins TRBV10-3 and TRBJ1-2; no definite D call. Trimming left V 2 bases short and J 6 bases short, with 13 bases between. CDR1 is ENHRY and CDR2 is SYGVKD in the germline V gene. CDR3 length: 14 amino acids. The CDR3 sequence is CAISETERTNGYTF. CDR3 in DNA: TGTGCCATCAGTGAGACAGAGCGGACTAATGGCTACACCTTC.

The V call is TRBV7-8, the J call TRBJ1-1; a weak D match, TRBD1 (5 bases). This CDR3 region has 13 residues. Trimming shortened V by 8 bases and J by 0 bases, and 10 bases separated the two germline ends. Per germline, CDR1 SGHVS and CDR2 FQNEAQ. The CDR3 is CASRGGMNTEAFF. The CDR3 bases are TGTGCCAGCCGTGGGGGAATGAACACTGAAGCTTTCTTT.

The chain recombines TRBV6-5 with TRBJ1-1; D possibly corresponds to TRBD1 (5 bases). CDR3 length equals 12 residues. Trimming pared 2 bases from V and 7 bases from J, leaving 8 bases between. The V gene's germline CDR1 is MNHEY and CDR2 SVGAGI. CDR3 coding DNA: TGTGCCAGCAGTTACGCCAGGGATGAAGCTTTCTTT. It translates to CASSYARDEAFF.

This clonotype was found a few times. The CDR3 nucleotides read TGTGCCAGCTCAACGGGGGGGCCCAACACTGAAGCTTTCTTT. This gives the protein CASSTGGPNTEAFF. J is TRBJ1-1 and V is TRBV18, with a weak D call TRBD1 (6 bases). Germline V gene lookup returns CDR1 KGHSH and CDR2 LQKENI. The CDR3 is 14 residues long. V gave up 5 bases and J gave up 2 bases, with 12 bases separating them.

V is TRBV28 and J is TRBJ2-1; the D gene is possibly TRBD2 (5 bases). The ends were cut back, 1 base at V and 8 bases at J, with 6 bases in the middle. CDR3 size: 12 residues. CDR1 and CDR2 (germline): MDHEN, SYDVKM. CDR3 sequence: CASSLFSDEQFF. Here the CDR3 DNA reads TGTGCCAGCAGTTTATTTAGCGATGAGCAGTTCTTC.

This clonotype has only a few counts. CDR3 region: CASSPTTGNNSPLHF. CDR3 DNA sequence: TGTGCCAGCTCACCAACGACAGGGAATAATTCACCCCTCCACTTT. The J gene is TRBJ1-6, the V gene TRBV18, with TRBD1 identical over 7 bases. The CDR3 contains 15 residues. Germline loops: CDR1 KGHSH, CDR2 LQKENI. V trimming: 2 bases; J trimming: 5 bases; junction bases outside the gene matches: 3.

This clonotype has just a few counts. J is TRBJ1-2 and V is TRBV28; 9 bases fit TRBD1. V shed 6 bases and J 3 bases; nucleotides not matched to a gene: 5. The CDR3 runs to 14 residues. Germline lookup yields CDR1 MDHEN and CDR2 SYDVKM. The CDR3: CASRETGGDYGYTF. The CDR3 DNA is TGTGCCAGCAGGGAGACAGGGGGTGACTATGGCTACACCTTC.

This rearrangement joins TRBV12-3 or TRBV12-4 to TRBJ2-7, with unresolved D. This CDR3 has 14 amino acids. V was clipped by 7 bases and J by 3 bases, with 16 bases between them. In nucleotides, the CDR3 is TGTGCCAGCAATTCGCCAGGCGCCCACTACGAGCAGTACTTC. It specifies CASNSPGAHYEQYF.

V is TRBV3-1 and J is TRBJ2-3; 10 bases align to TRBD2. Germline V gene lookup returns CDR1 LGHDT and CDR2 YNNKEL (reference sequence). Trimming cost V 1 base and J 1 base; bases outside gene matches: 2. The CDR3 is made up of 16 amino acids. The CDR3 loop reads CASSQVLAGGTDTQYF. DNA of the CDR3: TGTGCCAGCAGCCAAGTCCTAGCGGGGGGCACAGATACGCAGTATTTT.

The rearrangement links TRBV2 to TRBJ1-5; 7 bases map to TRBD1. Germline-derived CDR1 and CDR2 are SNHLY and FYNNEI. The V gene end was trimmed by 5 bases and the J gene end by 4 bases; junction bases not matched to a gene: 8. The CDR3 extends over 15 amino acids. CDR3: CASSPDRLGNQPQHF. The DNA for the CDR3 is TGTGCCAGCAGTCCGGACAGGCTGGGTAATCAGCCCCAGCATTTT.

The table lists this clonotype with a few counts. CDR3 in amino acids: CASSSGGHSNQPQHF. DNA of the CDR3: TGTGCCAGCAGTTCCGGCGGGCATAGCAATCAGCCCCAGCATTTT. The V gene is TRBV6-2 or TRBV6-3, the J gene TRBJ1-5; D not certain. The germline V gene has CDR1 MNHEY and CDR2 SVGEGT. Trimming removed 4 bases from V and 0 bases from J, with 10 bases in between. The CDR3 covers 15 residues.

The gene calls are TRBV12-3 or TRBV12-4 and TRBJ2-1; D might be TRBD2 (7 bases). CDR3 length: 15 amino acids. Trimming cost V 7 bases and J 2 bases, with 15 bases left between them. The CDR3 is CASTQGGATYNEQFF. DNA for the CDR3: TGTGCCAGCACGCAAGGGGGGGCTACCTACAATGAGCAGTTCTTC.

The genes are TRBV12-3 or TRBV12-4 and TRBJ2-7; D ambiguous. V was pared by 3 bases and J by 2 bases, with 5 bases between. The CDR3 covers 12 residues. In DNA, the CDR3 is TGTGCCAGCAGTTTGGGTACCTACGAGCAGTACTTC. Protein sequence: CASSLGTYEQYF.